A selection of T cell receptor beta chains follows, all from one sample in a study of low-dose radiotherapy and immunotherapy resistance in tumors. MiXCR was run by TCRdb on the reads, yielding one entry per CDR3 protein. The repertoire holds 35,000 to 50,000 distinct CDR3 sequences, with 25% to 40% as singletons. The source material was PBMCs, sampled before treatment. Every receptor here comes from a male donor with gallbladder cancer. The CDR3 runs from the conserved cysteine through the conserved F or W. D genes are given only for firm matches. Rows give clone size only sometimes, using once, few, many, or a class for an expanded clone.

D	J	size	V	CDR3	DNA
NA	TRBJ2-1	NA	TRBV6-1	CASRVTLNYEQFF	TGTGCCAGCAGGGTAACACTGAACTACGAGCAGTTCTTC
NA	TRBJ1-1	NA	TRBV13	CASSRKQWTATEAFF	TGTGCCAGCAGCCGAAAACAGTGGACGGCCACTGAAGCTTTCTTT
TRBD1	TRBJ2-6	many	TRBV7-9	CASSAEGQGANVLTF	TGTGCCAGCAGCGCCGAGGGACAGGGGGCCAACGTCCTGACTTTC
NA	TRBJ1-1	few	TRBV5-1	CASSLDSVVGTEAFF	TGCGCCAGCAGCCTCGACAGTGTAGTAGGCACTGAAGCTTTCTTT
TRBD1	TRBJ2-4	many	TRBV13	CATSLGGRKENIQYF	TGTGCCACCAGCCTAGGGGGCCGTAAGGAAAACATTCAGTACTTC
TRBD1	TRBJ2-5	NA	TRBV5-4	CASSADRARETQYF	TGTGCCAGCAGCGCAGACAGGGCGAGAGAGACCCAGTACTTC
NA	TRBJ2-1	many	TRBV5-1	CASSLLLLVGGGEQFF	TGCGCCAGCAGCTTATTATTACTAGTCGGGGGCGGTGAGCAGTTCTTC
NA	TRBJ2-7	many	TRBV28	CASIPGQILYEQYF	TGTGCCAGCATCCCGGGCCAGATACTCTACGAGCAGTACTTC
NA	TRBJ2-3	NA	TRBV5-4	CASSLARESTDTQYF	TGTGCCAGCAGCTTAGCTCGGGAAAGCACAGATACGCAGTATTTT
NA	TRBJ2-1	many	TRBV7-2	CASSPRVGAGDEQFF	TGTGCCAGCAGCCCCCGTGTGGGGGCCGGGGATGAGCAGTTCTTC
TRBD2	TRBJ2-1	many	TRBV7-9	CASSPGTTASSYNEQFF	TGTGCCAGCAGCCCCGGGACTACCGCCAGCTCCTACAATGAGCAGTTCTTC
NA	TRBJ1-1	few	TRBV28	CASSLSVPRGTNTEAFF	TGTGCCAGCAGTTTATCCGTACCCCGAGGGACGAACACTGAAGCTTTCTTT